The sequence of this T cell receptor (beta chain) was determined in a study of OX40 agonist ivuxolimab in advanced cancers. Study-wide context: Patients received the agonistic anti-OX40 (CD134) antibody ivuxolimab. Patients were infused with ivuxolimab every 2 weeks at 0.01 to 10 mg/kg. Partial response was recorded in three patients: one hepatocellular carcinoma and two cutaneous melanoma cases.

The investigators sampled blood at baseline, at cycle 4 day 1, and at cycle 7 day 1. Clones were read by immunoSEQ multiplex PCR, and TCRdb kept only the in-frame ones, dropping some. Here the sample spans 65,000 or so clones, 92% being singletons. This clone was detected only a few times. V lost 0 bases and J 12 bases, leaving 11 bases between the germline ends. CDR1 is SQVTM, CDR2 ANQGSEA, per germline. This CDR3 spans 11 amino acids. This specimen was CD4+ or CD8+ T cells sorted from blood, taken in a trial of the OX40 agonist ivuxolimab. The TCR comes from an adult with an advanced solid tumor such as melanoma, head and neck, liver or kidney cancer. The chain joins TRBV29-1 to TRBJ1-1, with D possibly matching TRBD1 (6 bases). The CDR3 loop reads CSVEDWDNPFF. In nucleotides, the CDR3 is TGCAGCGTTGAAGATTGGGACAACCCTTTCTTT.